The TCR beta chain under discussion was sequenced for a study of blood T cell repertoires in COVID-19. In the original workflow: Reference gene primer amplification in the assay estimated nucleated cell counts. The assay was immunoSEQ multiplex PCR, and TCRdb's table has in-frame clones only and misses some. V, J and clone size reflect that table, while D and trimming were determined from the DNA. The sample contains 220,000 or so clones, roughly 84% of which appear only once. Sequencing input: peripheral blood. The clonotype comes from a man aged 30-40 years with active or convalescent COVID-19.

CDR3 protein: CASSLRWDRGAYGAKNIQYF. In nucleotides, the CDR3 is TGCGCCAGCAGCTTGCGATGGGACAGGGGTGCGTATGGGGCCAAAAACATTCAGTACTTC. The chain combines TRBV5-1 with TRBJ2-4; TRBD1 matches 10 bases. From germline, CDR1 is SGHRS and CDR2 YFSETQ. J lost 1 base, V lost 1 base, and 14 bases had no gene match. This CDR3 contains 20 residues.